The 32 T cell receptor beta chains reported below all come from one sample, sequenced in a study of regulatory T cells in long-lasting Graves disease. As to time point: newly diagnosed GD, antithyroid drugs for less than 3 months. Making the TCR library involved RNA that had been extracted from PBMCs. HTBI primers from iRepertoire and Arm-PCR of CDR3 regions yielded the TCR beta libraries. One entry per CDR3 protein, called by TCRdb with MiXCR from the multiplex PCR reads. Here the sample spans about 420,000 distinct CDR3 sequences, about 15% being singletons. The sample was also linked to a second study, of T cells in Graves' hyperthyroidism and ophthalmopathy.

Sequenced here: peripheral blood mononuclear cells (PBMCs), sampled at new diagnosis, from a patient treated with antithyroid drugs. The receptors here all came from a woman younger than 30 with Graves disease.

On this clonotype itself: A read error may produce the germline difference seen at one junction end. The CDR3 DNA sequence: TGTGCCGGCAGTTTCGGACTAGCGGGAGGGCCGGGTGAGCAGTTCTTC. The encoded protein is CAGSFGLAGGPGEQFF. The V call is TRBV28, the J call TRBJ2-1; 15 bases agree with TRBD2. The V gene's germline CDR1 is MDHEN and CDR2 SYDVKM. The CDR3 covers 16 residues.

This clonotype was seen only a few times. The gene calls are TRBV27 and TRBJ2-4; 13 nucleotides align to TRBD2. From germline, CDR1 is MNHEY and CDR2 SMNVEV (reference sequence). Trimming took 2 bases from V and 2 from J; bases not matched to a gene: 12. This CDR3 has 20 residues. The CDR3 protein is CASSLGTSGRVKATKNIQYF. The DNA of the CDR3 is TGTGCCAGCAGTTTAGGAACTAGCGGGAGGGTAAAGGCCACCAAAAACATTCAGTACTTC.

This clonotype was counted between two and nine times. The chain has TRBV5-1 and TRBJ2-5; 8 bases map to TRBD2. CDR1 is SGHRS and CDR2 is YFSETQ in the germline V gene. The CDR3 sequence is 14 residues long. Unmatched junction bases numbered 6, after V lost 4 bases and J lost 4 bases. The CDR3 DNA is TGCGCCAGCAGCGCGGATAGCGGGACAGAGACCCAGTACTTC. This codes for CASSADSGTETQYF.

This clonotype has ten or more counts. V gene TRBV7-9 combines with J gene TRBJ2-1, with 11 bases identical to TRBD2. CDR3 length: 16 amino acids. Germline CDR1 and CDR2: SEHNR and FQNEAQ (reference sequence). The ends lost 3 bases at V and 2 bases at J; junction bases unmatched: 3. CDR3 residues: CASSFLTSGTYNEQFF. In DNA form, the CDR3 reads TGTGCCAGCAGCTTCTTGACTAGCGGGACCTACAATGAGCAGTTCTTC.

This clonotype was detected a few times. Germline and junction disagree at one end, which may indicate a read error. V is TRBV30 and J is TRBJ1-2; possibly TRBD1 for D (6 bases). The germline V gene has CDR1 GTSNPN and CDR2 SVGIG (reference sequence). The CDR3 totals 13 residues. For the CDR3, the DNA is TGTGCCTGGAGACTACAGGGTGCCTATGGCTATACCTTC. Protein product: CAWRLQGAYGYTF.

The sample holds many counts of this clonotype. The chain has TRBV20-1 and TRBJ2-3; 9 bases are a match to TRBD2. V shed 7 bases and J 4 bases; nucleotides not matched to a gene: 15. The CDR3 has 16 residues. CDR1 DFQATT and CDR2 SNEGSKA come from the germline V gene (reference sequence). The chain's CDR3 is CSVNPPRSGRADTQYF. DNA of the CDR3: TGCAGTGTGAACCCCCCACGTAGCGGGAGAGCAGATACGCAGTATTTT.

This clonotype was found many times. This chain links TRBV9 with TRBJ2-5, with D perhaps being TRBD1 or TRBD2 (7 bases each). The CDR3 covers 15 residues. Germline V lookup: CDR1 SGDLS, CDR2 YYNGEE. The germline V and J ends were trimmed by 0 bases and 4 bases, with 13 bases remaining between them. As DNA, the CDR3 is TGTGCCAGCAGCGTAGCGACAGGGAGGGGAGAGACCCAGTACTTC. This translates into CASSVATGRGETQYF.

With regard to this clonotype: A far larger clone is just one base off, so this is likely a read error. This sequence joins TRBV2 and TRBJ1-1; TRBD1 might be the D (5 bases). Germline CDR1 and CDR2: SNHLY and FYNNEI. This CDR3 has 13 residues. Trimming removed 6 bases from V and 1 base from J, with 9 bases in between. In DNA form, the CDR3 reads TGTGCCAGCAGGAGGACACAGAACACTGAAGCTTTCTTT. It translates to CASRRTQNTEAFF.

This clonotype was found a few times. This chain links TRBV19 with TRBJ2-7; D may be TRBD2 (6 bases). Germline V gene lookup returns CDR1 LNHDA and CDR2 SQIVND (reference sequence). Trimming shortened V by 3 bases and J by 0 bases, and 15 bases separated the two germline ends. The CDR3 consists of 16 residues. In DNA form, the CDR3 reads TGTGCCAGTAGTATCCAAGCGGGCATTTCCTCCTACGAGCAGTACTTC. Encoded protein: CASSIQAGISSYEQYF.

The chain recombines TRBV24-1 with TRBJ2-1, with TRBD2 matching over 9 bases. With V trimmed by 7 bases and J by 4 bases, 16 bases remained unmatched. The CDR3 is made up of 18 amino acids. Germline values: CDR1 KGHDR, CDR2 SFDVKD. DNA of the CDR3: TGTGCCACCAGCTCCACGGAAAGCGGGAGGCCCCCTTACAATGAGCAGTTCTTC. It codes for CATSSTESGRPPYNEQFF.

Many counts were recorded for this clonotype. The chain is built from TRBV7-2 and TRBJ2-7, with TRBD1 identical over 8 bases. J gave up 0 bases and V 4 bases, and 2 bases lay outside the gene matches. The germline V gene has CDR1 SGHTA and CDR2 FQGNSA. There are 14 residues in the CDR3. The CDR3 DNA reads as TGTGCCAGCAGCTCAACAGGGGGCTCCTACGAGCAGTACTTC. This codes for CASSSTGGSYEQYF.

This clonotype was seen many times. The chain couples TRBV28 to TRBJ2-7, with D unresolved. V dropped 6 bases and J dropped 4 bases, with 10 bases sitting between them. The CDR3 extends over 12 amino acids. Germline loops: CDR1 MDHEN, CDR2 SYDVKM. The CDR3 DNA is TGTGCCAGCAGCTGGGATGTTTACGAGCAGTACTTC. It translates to CASSWDVYEQYF. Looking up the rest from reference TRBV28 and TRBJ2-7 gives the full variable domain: DVKVTQSSRYLVKRTGEKVFLECVQDMDHENMFWYRQDPGLGLRLIYFSYDVKMKEKGDIPEGYSVSREKKERFSLILESASTNQTSMYLCASSWDVYEQYFGPGTRLTVT.

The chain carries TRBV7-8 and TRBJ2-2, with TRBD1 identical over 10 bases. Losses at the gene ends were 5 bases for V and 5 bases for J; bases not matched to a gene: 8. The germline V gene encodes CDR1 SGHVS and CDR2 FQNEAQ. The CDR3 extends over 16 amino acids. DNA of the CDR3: TGTGCCAGCAGCCGACAGGGGGCGTTTAATACCGGGGAGCTGTTTTTT. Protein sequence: CASSRQGAFNTGELFF.

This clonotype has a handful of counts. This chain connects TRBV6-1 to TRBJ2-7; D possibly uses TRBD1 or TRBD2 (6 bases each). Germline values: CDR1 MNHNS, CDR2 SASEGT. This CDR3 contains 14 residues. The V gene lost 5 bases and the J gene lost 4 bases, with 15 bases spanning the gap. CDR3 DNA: TGTGCCAGCAGTATGGAGGGGGTAAGGTACGAGCAGTACTTC. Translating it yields CASSMEGVRYEQYF.

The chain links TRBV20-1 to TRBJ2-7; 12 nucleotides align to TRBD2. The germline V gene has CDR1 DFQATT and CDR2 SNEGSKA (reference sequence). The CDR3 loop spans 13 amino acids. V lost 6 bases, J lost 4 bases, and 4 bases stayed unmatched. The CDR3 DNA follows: TGCAGTGCCAAGACTAGCGGGAGATACGAGCAGTACTTC. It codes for CSAKTSGRYEQYF.

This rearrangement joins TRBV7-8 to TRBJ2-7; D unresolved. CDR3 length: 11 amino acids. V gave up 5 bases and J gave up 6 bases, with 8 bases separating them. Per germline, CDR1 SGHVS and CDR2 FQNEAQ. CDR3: CASSPYGEQYF. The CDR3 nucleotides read TGTGCCAGCAGCCCATACGGCGAGCAGTACTTC.

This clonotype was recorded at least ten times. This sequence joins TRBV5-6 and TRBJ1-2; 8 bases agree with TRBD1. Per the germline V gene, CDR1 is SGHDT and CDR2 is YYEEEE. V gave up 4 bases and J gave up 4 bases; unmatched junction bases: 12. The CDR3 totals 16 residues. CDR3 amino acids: CASSPLEDRALYGYTF. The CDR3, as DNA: TGTGCCAGCAGCCCCCTGGAGGACAGGGCTCTCTATGGCTACACCTTC. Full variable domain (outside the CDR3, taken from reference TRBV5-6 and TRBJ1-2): DAGVTQSPTHLIKTRGQQVTLRCSPKSGHDTVSWYQQALGQGPQFIFQYYEEEERQRGNFPDRFSGHQFPNYSSELNVNALLLGDSALYLCASSPLEDRALYGYTFGSGTRLTVV.

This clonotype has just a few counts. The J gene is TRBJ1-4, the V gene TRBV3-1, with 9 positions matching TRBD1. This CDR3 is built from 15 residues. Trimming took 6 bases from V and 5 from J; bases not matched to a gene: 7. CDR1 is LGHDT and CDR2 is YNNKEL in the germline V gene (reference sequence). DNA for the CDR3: TGTGCCAGCAGTCTTTCCGGGACAGGGAATGAAAAACTGTTTTTT. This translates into CASSLSGTGNEKLFF.

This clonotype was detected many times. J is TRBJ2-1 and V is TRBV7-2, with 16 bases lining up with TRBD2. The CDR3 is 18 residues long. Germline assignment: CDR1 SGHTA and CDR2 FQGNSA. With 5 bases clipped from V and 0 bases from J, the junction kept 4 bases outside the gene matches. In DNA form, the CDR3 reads TGTGCCAGCAGCCCGGGACTAGCGGGAGGGAGCTCCTACAATGAGCAGTTCTTC. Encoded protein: CASSPGLAGGSSYNEQFF.

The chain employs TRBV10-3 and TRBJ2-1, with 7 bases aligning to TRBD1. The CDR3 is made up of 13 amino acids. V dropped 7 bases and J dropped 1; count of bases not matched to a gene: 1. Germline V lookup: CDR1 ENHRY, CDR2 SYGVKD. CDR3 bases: TGTGCCATCATGGACAGGTCCTACAATGAGCAGTTCTTC. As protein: CAIMDRSYNEQFF.

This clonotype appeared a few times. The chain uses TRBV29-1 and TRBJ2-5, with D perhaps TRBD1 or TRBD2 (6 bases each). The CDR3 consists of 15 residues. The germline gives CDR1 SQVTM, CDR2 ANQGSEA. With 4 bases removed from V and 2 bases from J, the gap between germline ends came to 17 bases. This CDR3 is CSVGGDIKIQETQYF. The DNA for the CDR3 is TGCAGCGTTGGGGGGGACATTAAAATACAAGAGACCCAGTACTTC.

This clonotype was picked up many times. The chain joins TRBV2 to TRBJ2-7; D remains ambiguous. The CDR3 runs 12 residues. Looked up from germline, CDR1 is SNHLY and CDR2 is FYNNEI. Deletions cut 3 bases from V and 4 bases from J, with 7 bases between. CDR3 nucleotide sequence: TGTGCCAGCAGTGATGTCGGGTACGAGCAGTACTTC. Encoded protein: CASSDVGYEQYF. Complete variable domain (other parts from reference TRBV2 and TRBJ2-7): EPEVTQTPSHQVTQMGQEVILRCVPISNHLYFYWYRQILGQKVEFLVSFYNNEISEKSEIFDDQFSVERPDGSNFTLKIRSTKLEDSAMYFCASSDVGYEQYFGPGTRLTVT.

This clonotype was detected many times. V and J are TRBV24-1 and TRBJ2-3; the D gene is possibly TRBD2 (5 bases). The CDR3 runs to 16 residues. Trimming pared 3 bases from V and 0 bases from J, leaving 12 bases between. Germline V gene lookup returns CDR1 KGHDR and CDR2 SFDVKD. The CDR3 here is CATSDPGSASTDTQYF. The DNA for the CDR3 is TGTGCCACCAGTGATCCTGGGAGTGCCAGCACAGATACGCAGTATTTT.

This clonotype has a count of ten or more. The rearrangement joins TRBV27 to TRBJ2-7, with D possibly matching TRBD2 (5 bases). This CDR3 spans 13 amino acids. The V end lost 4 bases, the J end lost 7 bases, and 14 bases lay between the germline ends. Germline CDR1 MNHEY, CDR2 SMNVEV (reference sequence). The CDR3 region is CASSSRARWEQYF. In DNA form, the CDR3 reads TGTGCCAGCAGTTCGCGGGCCCGATGGGAGCAGTACTTC.

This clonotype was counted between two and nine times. For the CDR3, the DNA is TGTGCCAGCAGCGTAGCCCTAGCGCCTAGCGCTGAGCAGTTCTTC. Encoded protein: CASSVALAPSAEQFF. This chain uses TRBV9 with TRBJ2-1, with a possible D match to TRBD2 (6 bases). Germline V gene data show CDR1 as SGDLS and CDR2 as YYNGEE. V was clipped by 0 bases and J by 9 bases, with 16 bases between them. The CDR3 consists of 15 residues.

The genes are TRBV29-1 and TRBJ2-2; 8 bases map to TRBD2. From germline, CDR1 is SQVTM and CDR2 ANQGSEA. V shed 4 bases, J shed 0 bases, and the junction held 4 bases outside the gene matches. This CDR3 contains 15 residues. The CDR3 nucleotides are TGCAGCGTTGGCGGACTAGCACCGAACACCGGGGAGCTGTTTTTT. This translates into CSVGGLAPNTGELFF.

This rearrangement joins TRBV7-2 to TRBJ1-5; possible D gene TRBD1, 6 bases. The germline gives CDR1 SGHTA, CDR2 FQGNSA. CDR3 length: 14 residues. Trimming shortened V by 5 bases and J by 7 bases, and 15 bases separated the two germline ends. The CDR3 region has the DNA TGTGCCAGCAGCCAACAGGGTGGATGCCAGCCCCAGCATTTT. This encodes CASSQQGGCQPQHF.

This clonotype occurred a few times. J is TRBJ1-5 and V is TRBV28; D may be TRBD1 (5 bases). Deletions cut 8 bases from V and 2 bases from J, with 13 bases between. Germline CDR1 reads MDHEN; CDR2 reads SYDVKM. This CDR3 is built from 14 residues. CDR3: CASSPGTGNQPQHF. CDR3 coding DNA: TGTGCCAGCTCACCAGGGACTGGCAATCAGCCCCAGCATTTT.

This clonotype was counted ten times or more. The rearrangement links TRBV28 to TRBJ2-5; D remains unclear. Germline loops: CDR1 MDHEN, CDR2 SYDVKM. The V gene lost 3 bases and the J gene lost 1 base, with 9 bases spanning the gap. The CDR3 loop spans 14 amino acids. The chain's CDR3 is CASSLVGGQETQYF. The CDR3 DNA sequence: TGTGCCAGCAGTTTGGTTGGTGGCCAAGAGACCCAGTACTTC.

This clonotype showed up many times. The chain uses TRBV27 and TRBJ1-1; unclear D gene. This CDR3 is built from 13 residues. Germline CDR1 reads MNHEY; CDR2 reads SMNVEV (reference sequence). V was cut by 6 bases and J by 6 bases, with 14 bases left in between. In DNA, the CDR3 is TGTGCCAGCAGCCTTGGACTATTCGCTGAAGCTTTCTTT. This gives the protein CASSLGLFAEAFF.

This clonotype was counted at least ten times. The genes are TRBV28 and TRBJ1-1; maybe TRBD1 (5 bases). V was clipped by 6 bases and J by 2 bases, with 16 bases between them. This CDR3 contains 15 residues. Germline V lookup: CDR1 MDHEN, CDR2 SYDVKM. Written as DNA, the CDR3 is TGTGCCAGCAGACCGCCCCAGGGTGGAAACACTGAAGCTTTCTTT. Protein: CASRPPQGGNTEAFF.

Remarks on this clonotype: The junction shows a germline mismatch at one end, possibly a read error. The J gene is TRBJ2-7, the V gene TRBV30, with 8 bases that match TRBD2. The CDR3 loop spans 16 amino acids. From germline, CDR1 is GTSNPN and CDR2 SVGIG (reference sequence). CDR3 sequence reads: CAWGTPGTRYSYEQHF. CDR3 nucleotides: TGTGCCTGGGGTACTCCCGGGACTAGGTACTCCTACGAGCAGCACTTC. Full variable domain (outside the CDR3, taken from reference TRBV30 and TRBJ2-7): SQTIHQWPATLVQPVGSPLSLECTVEGTSNPNLYWYRQAAGRGLQLLFYSVGIGQISSEVPQNLSASRPQDRQFILSSKKLLLSDSGFYLCAWGTPGTRYSYEQHFGPGTRLTVT.